Below are 2 T cell receptor beta chains sequenced from a single sample in a study of T cell repertoires in cytomegalovirus infection (dated by TCRdb to the late 2010s). Instrument on record: Illumina HiSeq 1500. TCRdb reworked the public reads: Q25 trimming with fastp, MiXCR clone assembly, productive beta chains retained. Each entry is one CDR3 protein sequence, shown with its most common DNA and genes. The sample contains roughly 500,000 distinct CDR3 sequences, around 10% of them found a single time. Roughly 10% of the sample comes from the top ten. The sample comprised PBMCs. The receptors originated from a human donor in good health (CMV status not recorded). Some clones in this sample may be carry-over from other donors' samples.

This clonotype was counted many times. The chain joins TRBV27 to TRBJ2-3, with D unclear. The V end was cut by 2 bases, the J end by 0 bases, with 15 bases between. The CDR3 loop spans 17 amino acids. The germline V gene has CDR1 MNHEY and CDR2 SMNVEV (reference sequence). The CDR3 region has the DNA TGTGCCAGCAGTTTAGTCGGCTCAGTAACTAGCACAGATACGCAGTATTTT. Protein: CASSLVGSVTSTDTQYF.

This clonotype showed up many times. V and J are TRBV28 and TRBJ1-1; 7 bases agree with TRBD1. V lost 6 bases, J lost 5 bases, and 6 bases stayed unmatched. CDR1 is MDHEN, CDR2 SYDVKM, per germline. The CDR3 runs 13 residues. The CDR3 sequence is CASRPTGDTEAFF. The CDR3 nucleotides read TGTGCCAGCAGGCCAACAGGGGATACTGAAGCTTTCTTT.